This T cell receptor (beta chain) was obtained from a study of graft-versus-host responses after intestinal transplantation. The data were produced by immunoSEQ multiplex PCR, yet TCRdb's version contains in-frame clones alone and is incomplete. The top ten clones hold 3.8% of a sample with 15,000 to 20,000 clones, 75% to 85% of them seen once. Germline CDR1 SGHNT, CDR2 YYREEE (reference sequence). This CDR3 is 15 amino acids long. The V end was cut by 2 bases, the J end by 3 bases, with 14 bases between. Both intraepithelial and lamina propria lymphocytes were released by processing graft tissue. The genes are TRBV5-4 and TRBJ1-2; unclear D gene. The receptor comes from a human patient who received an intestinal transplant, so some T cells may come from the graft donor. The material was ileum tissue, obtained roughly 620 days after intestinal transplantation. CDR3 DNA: TGTGCCAGCAGCTTAGCGCGGGAGCTGGACTATGGCTACACCTTC. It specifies CASSLARELDYGYTF.